This TCR beta chain is from a study of T cell responses to AZD1222 COVID-19 vaccine. Findings and limits, study-wide: Donors skewed white British and female; clonal diversity was possibly underestimated. Nearly half of spike-specific TCRs reportedly go after variant regions that carry no mutations.

Assay: immunoSEQ multiplex PCR; the TCRdb copy retains only in-frame clones and omits some. The table has roughly 100,000 clones, about nine tenths seen once; the top ten hold approximately 5%. A remark on this clone: The antigen remains undetermined.

From germline, CDR1 is SGHTA and CDR2 FQGNSA. The CDR3 sequence is 15 residues long. Trimming shortened V by 5 bases and J by 4 bases, and 17 bases separated the two germline ends. The source material was peripheral blood, sampled on day 0 of AZD1222 vaccination. This receptor was taken from an adult in good health. The chain recombines TRBV7-2 with TRBJ2-5; weak D call: TRBD1 (6 bases). DNA of the CDR3: TGTGCCAGCAGCCCTGACTCAGGGGATCCAGAGACCCAGTACTTC. It translates to CASSPDSGDPETQYF. Full variable domain (remainder filled in from reference TRBV7-2 and TRBJ2-5): GAGVSQSPSNKVTEKGKDVELRCDPISGHTALYWYRQSLGQGLEFLIYFQGNSAPDKSGLPSDRFSAERTGGSVSTLTIQRTQQEDSAVYLCASSPDSGDPETQYFGPGTRLLVL.